A selection of T cell receptor beta chains follows, all from one sample in a study of CD8 T cells in Susac syndrome. TCRdb reanalysed the immunoSEQ multiplex PCR reads using MiXCR and keeps one entry per CDR3 protein. The table lists about 170,000 distinct CDR3 sequences, about 94% of them singletons. Sequenced sample: CD4+ T cells from PBMCs. Every receptor here comes from a human donor with multiple sclerosis. CDR3s include the opening cysteine and the closing phenylalanine or tryptophan. Each record gives: D gene, V gene, CDR3 protein. D genes are given only for firm matches.

>TRBD1|TRBV7-2
CASSSVGQAYEQYF
>-|TRBV11-2
CASSLDQAADYEQYF
>-|TRBV5-1
CASSPDANTEAFF
>-|TRBV9
CASSVNSNLQETQYF
>-|TRBV6-5
CASSYGLPWNEKLFF
>-|TRBV7-9
CASSVGHQPQHF
>-|TRBV5-1
CASSLDSNSETQYF
>-|TRBV20-1
CSANAGSHNEQFF
>-|TRBV30
CAWSVKGGISGNTIYF
>TRBD1|TRBV2
CASSPGQGGNQPQHF
>TRBD2|TRBV5-4
CASSLWRGGNGELFF
>TRBD1|TRBV3-1
CASSHPPDRDDSPLHF
>TRBD1|TRBV27
CASSLSYQGAESYGYTF
>-|TRBV6-6
CASRAVGSYEQYF
>-|TRBV12-3/TRBV12-4
CASSLQQGNSPLHF
>-|TRBV7-2
CASSQQGGAGGETQYF
>-|TRBV5-4
CASSLVTDGEQYF
>TRBD1|TRBV3-1
CASSHPGQGPRKLFF
>-|TRBV5-1
CASSPFGRSTDTQYF
>-|TRBV7-9
CASSLDGGLVYGYTF
>TRBD2|TRBV6-5
CASRRVAGGSEQYF
>-|TRBV5-1
CASSLGRGLSYEQYF
>-|TRBV12-3/TRBV12-4
CASSSPKRVSWYGSTEAFF
>TRBD1|TRBV3-1
CASSPRQGAGNSPLHF
>-|TRBV18
CASSTTDTQYF
>-|TRBV20-1
CSARALTGTSNSPLHF
>-|TRBV7-2
CASSLDRAVETQYF
>TRBD1|TRBV7-2
CASSLGQGIEKLFF
>TRBD1|TRBV3-1
CASSQAGQGGNTIYF
>TRBD1|TRBV20-1
CSARDGRRQGYEQYF
>TRBD1|TRBV20-1
CSASDRGDRDTIYF
>TRBD1|TRBV18
CASSTGTDNEQFF
>-|TRBV29-1
CSVSSEGQTQYF
>-|TRBV19
CASSIGTFGEAFF
>TRBD2|TRBV5-4
CASSGGASGMAPQFF
>-|TRBV28
CASRSGQDYNEQFF
>-|TRBV2
CASSSTGSWQPQHF
>-|TRBV20-1
CSATLASGRRAGELFF
>-|TRBV9
CASSVGNSLGNTGELFF
>-|TRBV24-1
CATSESQHTGFQPQHF
>TRBD2|TRBV4-1
CASSRTSGGHEQYF
>-|TRBV28
CASSFGWTRGYTF
>-|TRBV5-1
CASSLGASRRPNYGYTF
>-|TRBV3-1
CASSRDSYYGYTF
>TRBD1|TRBV5-4
CASSPSWTGRKQPQHF
>-|TRBV11-2
CASSLRVYEQYF
>-|TRBV24-1
CATSDTGIRGGYTF
>-|TRBV5-1
CASSLGASGSTDTQYF
>-|TRBV4-1
CASSYVSGANVLTF
>TRBD1|TRBV19
CASSTQGAHWDIQYF